This TCR beta chain came from a study of HIV-infected children after antiretroviral therapy interruption. The treatment denotes: PENTA 11 planned treatment interruption arm or continuous ART arm. V lost 5 bases, J lost 7 bases, and 17 bases lay in between. Germline CDR1 reads SGHVS; CDR2 reads FQNEAQ. This CDR3 has 14 residues. Unique molecular identifiers were included in an RNA-based 3' RACE TCR library. In TCRdb, the 3' RACE reads were re-called with MiXCR into one record per CDR3 protein. The sample yields some 40,000 distinct CDR3 sequences, approximately 7% seen once. The chain joins TRBV7-8 to TRBJ2-5, with D perhaps matching TRBD2 (5 bases). The sequencing here drew on CD45RA+ CD4+ T cells from PBMCs, pooled from several time points, taken from a donor given antiretroviral therapy, either interrupted or continuous. Subset here: naive CD4+ CD45RA+ CD45RO- T cells. This receptor was taken from a pool of human donors with HIV. The CDR3 loop is CASSLRRTDLTQYF. Here the CDR3 DNA reads TGTGCCAGCAGCCTGCGGAGGACTGACCTGACCCAGTACTTC.